This is a list of T cell receptor beta chains from one sample in a study of regulatory T cells in long-lasting Graves disease. TCRdb reanalysed the multiplex PCR reads using MiXCR and keeps one entry per CDR3 protein. This table holds 580,000 or so distinct CDR3 sequences, 15% to 20% found once. The data were also submitted as part of a second study, on T cells in Graves' hyperthyroidism and ophthalmopathy.

The sequencing here drew on peripheral blood mononuclear cells (PBMCs), taken at new diagnosis, from a patient treated with antithyroid drugs. These receptors all come from a man aged 18 to 30 with Graves disease. Both conserved end residues are part of each CDR3. The D gene is left open where the match is weak. For some rows the clone size is stated as once, few or many, or as a class when expanded; others skip it.

d_call clone_size j_call v_call cdr3_aa cdr3_nt
TRBD2 - TRBJ2-1 TRBV6-5 CASSSLSGRRDEQFF TGTGCCAGCAGTTCCCTTAGCGGGAGGCGGGATGAGCAGTTCTTC
TRBD1 many TRBJ2-7 TRBV20-1 CSAQERGQAFSYEQYF TGCAGTGCACAAGAAAGGGGACAGGCTTTTTCCTACGAGCAGTACTTC
- many TRBJ2-3 TRBV30 CAWSRLAHSTDTQYF TGTGCCTGGAGTCGATTAGCCCATAGCACAGATACGCAGTATTTT
- many TRBJ2-7 TRBV27 CASSQLNPGARPGEQYF TGTGCCAGCAGCCAACTAAACCCGGGGGCCCGGCCAGGGGAGCAGTACTTC
- many TRBJ1-2 TRBV2 CASSGHRGDYGYTF TGTGCCAGCAGTGGACACCGGGGGGACTATGGCTACACCTTC
TRBD2 few TRBJ2-7 TRBV20-1 CSARRTSGRGGLNEQYF TGCAGTGCTAGGAGAACTAGCGGGAGAGGGGGGCTGAACGAGCAGTACTTC
- few TRBJ2-2 TRBV6-1 CASRQQGTGELFF TGTGCCAGCAGACAACAGGGCACCGGGGAGCTGTTTTTT
- few TRBJ2-5 TRBV24-1 CATSAATGETQYF TGTGCCACCAGTGCCGCGACTGGGGAGACCCAGTACTTC
- few TRBJ2-1 TRBV27 CASSLRTTSHNEQFF TGTGCCAGCAGCCTCCGGACGACCTCCCACAATGAGCAGTTCTTC
TRBD2 many TRBJ2-7 TRBV20-1 CSARVWSSGTSSYEQYF TGCAGTGCTAGAGTTTGGTCTAGCGGGACAAGCTCCTACGAGCAGTACTTC
- - TRBJ1-3 TRBV5-4 CASSLGAGYSGNTIYF TGTGCCAGCAGCTTGGGGGCCGGATACTCTGGAAACACCATATATTTT
- many TRBJ1-2 TRBV3-1 CASSQDTVFYGYTF TGTGCCAGCAGCCAAGATACAGTATTTTATGGCTACACCTTC
- - TRBJ2-7 TRBV5-5 CASSLEINYEQYF TGTGCCAGCAGCTTGGAGATTAACTACGAGCAGTACTTC
- many TRBJ2-7 TRBV7-8 CASSLARQKIYEQYF TGTGCCAGCAGCTTAGCGCGGCAGAAAATCTACGAGCAGTACTTC
- - TRBJ1-1 TRBV19 CASSITRFGRTEAFF TGTGCCAGTAGTATAACGAGGTTCGGTCGGACTGAAGCTTTCTTT
TRBD2 - TRBJ2-5 TRBV5-4 CASSFGTSGRALEETQYF TGTGCCAGCAGCTTCGGGACTAGCGGGAGGGCCCTCGAGGAGACCCAGTACTTC
- - TRBJ2-4 TRBV27 CASSLQSAKNIQYF TGTGCCAGCAGTTTGCAGTCGGCCAAAAACATTCAGTACTTC
- - TRBJ2-1 TRBV5-8 CASSQGLESDEQFF TGCGCCAGCAGCCAAGGTCTCGAGTCCGATGAGCAGTTCTTC
- many TRBJ1-1 TRBV20-1 CSASLRVTEAFF TGCAGTGCTAGTTTGAGGGTCACTGAAGCTTTCTTT
- - TRBJ1-1 TRBV28 CASSHHAGRNTEAFF TGTGCCAGCAGTCACCATGCGGGGCGGAACACTGAAGCTTTCTTT
- many TRBJ2-3 TRBV11-2 CASSLGQGSRTDTQYF TGTGCCAGCAGCTTAGGGCAGGGATCCCGCACAGATACGCAGTATTTT
TRBD2 - TRBJ2-1 TRBV19 CASTPGLAGTLGDEQFF TGTGCCAGTACCCCGGGACTAGCGGGAACCCTCGGAGATGAGCAGTTCTTC
- - TRBJ2-1 TRBV5-1 CASSPEFGGSYNEQFF TGCGCCAGCAGCCCGGAATTTGGGGGGTCCTACAATGAGCAGTTCTTC
- many TRBJ2-7 TRBV5-1 CASSLQGGAYEQYF TGCGCCAGCAGCTTACAGGGTGGCGCGTACGAGCAGTACTTC
TRBD1 - TRBJ1-6 TRBV6-5 CAGSYSGTATSPLHF TGTGCCGGCAGTTACTCCGGGACAGCCACTTCACCCCTCCACTTT
- - TRBJ2-7 TRBV29-1 CSVAFFGTGEQYF TGCAGCGTTGCCTTCTTTGGGACCGGCGAGCAGTACTTC
- - TRBJ1-6 TRBV7-9 CASSLNSGNSPLHF TGTGCCAGCAGCTTGAACAGTGGAAATTCACCCCTCCACTTT
- - TRBJ1-2 TRBV2 CANQDGTSYGYTF TGTGCCAACCAGGACGGGACCTCCTATGGCTACACCTTC
TRBD2 many TRBJ2-1 TRBV20-1 CSADQASGRYNEQFF TGCAGTGCCGATCAGGCTAGCGGGAGATACAATGAGCAGTTCTTC
TRBD2 - TRBJ2-1 TRBV7-8 CASTPSGRIYNEQFF TGTGCCAGCACCCCTAGCGGGAGGATCTACAATGAGCAGTTCTTC
TRBD2 few TRBJ2-1 TRBV5-4 CASSATIAGGSYNEQFF TGTGCCAGCAGCGCGACGATAGCGGGAGGTTCCTACAATGAGCAGTTCTTC
- many TRBJ2-3 TRBV27 CASSWATRPSTDTQYF TGTGCCAGCAGTTGGGCGACTAGACCGAGCACAGATACGCAGTATTTT
- few TRBJ2-2 TRBV7-3 CASSLTGGQVAGELFF TGTGCCAGCAGCTTAACGGGGGGTCAGGTGGCCGGGGAGCTGTTTTTT
- - TRBJ2-6 TRBV4-1 CASGAGPYSRANVLTF TGCGCCAGCGGGGCTGGGCCTTACTCTAGGGCCAACGTCCTGACTTTC
TRBD2 - TRBJ2-5 TRBV5-1 CASSFGRLAGQETQYF TGCGCCAGCAGCTTCGGGAGACTAGCGGGCCAAGAGACCCAGTACTTC
- many TRBJ2-1 TRBV30 CAWVRSRSYNEQFF TGTGCCTGGGTACGGTCGAGGTCCTACAATGAGCAGTTCTTC
- many TRBJ2-3 TRBV3-1 CATQGSDTQYF TGTGCCACACAGGGCTCCGATACGCAGTATTTT
- many TRBJ2-2 TRBV12-3/TRBV12-4 CASSPPHVTATGELFF TGTGCCAGCAGTCCGCCGCACGTAACTGCCACCGGGGAGCTGTTTTTT
- - TRBJ1-6 TRBV6-2/TRBV6-3 CASSEAPANSPLHF TGTGCCAGCAGTGAAGCTCCAGCGAATTCACCCCTCCACTTT
- many TRBJ1-1 TRBV30 CAWSRVPRAFF TGTGCCTGGAGTAGAGTACCTCGAGCTTTCTTT
- - TRBJ2-7 TRBV29-1 CSVGGRNYEQYF TGCAGCGTTGGGGGCAGAAACTACGAGCAGTACTTC
TRBD2 many TRBJ2-3 TRBV28 CASGSLSGRIPDTQYF TGTGCCAGCGGGTCCCTTAGCGGGAGGATCCCAGATACGCAGTATTTT
TRBD2 many TRBJ2-1 TRBV27 CASSRGTSGGNEQFF TGTGCCAGCAGCCGAGGCACTAGCGGGGGCAATGAGCAGTTCTTC
TRBD1 - TRBJ1-6 TRBV27 CASSTGQISPLHF TGTGCCAGCAGTACGGGACAGATTTCACCCCTCCACTTT
- many TRBJ2-3 TRBV28 CASSSRSSTDTQYF TGTGCCAGCAGTTCTAGGAGTAGCACAGATACGCAGTATTTT
- many TRBJ2-5 TRBV5-5 CASSLGQTYQETQYF TGTGCCAGCAGCTTGGGCCAGACGTACCAAGAGACCCAGTACTTC
TRBD1 many TRBJ2-7 TRBV11-1 CASSLGPRQGEQYF TGTGCCAGCAGCTTAGGCCCCCGACAGGGCGAGCAGTACTTC
- - TRBJ1-5 TRBV18 CASSPQQSYSNQPQHF TGTGCCAGCTCACCTCAACAGAGCTATAGCAATCAGCCCCAGCATTTT
- few TRBJ1-4 TRBV19 CASSIVGGSNEKLFF TGTGCCAGTAGTATAGTCGGCGGAAGTAATGAAAAACTGTTTTTT
- few TRBJ1-5 TRBV28 CASSLGAAPNQPQHF TGTGCCAGCAGTTTAGGGGCAGCTCCAAATCAGCCCCAGCATTTT
- - TRBJ2-1 TRBV3-1 CASSQVQGQNSYNEQFF TGTGCCAGCAGCCAAGTCCAGGGTCAAAACTCCTACAATGAGCAGTTCTTC
- - TRBJ1-1 TRBV18 CASSPGTGTSGPNTEAFF TGTGCCAGCTCACCCGGAACCGGGACATCCGGGCCAAACACTGAAGCTTTCTTT
TRBD1 - TRBJ1-2 TRBV20-1 CSATSGQDYGYTF TGCAGTGCTACTTCAGGACAGGACTATGGCTACACCTTC